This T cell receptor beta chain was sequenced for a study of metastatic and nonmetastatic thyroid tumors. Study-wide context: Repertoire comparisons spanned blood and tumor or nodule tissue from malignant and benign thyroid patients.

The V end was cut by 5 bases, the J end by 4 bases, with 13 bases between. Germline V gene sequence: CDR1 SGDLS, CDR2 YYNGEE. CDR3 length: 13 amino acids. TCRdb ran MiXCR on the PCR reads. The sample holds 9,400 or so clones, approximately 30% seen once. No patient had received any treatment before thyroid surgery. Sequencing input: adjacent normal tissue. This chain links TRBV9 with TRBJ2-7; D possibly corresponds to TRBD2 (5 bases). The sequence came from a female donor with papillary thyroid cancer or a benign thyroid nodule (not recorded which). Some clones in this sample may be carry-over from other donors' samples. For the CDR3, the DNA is TGTGCCAGCAGTGAGAGAGGGCTGTACGAGCAGTACTTC. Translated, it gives CASSERGLYEQYF.